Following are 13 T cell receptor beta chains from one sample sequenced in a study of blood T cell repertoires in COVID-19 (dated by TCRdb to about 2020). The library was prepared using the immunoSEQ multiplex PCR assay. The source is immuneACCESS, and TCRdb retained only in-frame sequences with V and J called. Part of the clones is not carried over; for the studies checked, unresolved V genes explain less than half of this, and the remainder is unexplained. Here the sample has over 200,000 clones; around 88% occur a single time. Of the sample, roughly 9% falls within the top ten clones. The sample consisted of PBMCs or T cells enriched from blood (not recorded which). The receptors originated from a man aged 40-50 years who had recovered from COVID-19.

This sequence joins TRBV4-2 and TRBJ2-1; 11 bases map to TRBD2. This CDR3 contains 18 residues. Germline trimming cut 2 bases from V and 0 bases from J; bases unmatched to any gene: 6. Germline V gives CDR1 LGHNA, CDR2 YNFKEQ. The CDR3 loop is CASSQMGLADFSYNEQFF. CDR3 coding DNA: TGTGCCAGCAGCCAAATGGGACTAGCGGACTTCTCCTACAATGAGCAGTTCTTC.

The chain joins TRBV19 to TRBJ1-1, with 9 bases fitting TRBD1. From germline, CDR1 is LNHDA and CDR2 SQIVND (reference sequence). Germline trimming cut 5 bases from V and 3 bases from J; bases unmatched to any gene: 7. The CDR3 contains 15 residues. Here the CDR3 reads CASSPRTGGDTEAFF. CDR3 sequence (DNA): TGTGCCAGTAGTCCGCGAACAGGGGGCGACACTGAAGCTTTCTTT.

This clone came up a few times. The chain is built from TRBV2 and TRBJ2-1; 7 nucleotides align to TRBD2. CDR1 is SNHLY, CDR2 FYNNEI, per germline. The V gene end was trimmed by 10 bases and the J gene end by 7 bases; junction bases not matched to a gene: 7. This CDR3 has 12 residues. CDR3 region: CATLAGENEQFF. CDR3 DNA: TGTGCCACCCTGGCGGGAGAAAATGAGCAGTTCTTC.

In nucleotides, the CDR3 is TGTGCCAGCAGTCGCGACAGGGTTGGTGGCTACACCTTC. Residues: CASSRDRVGGYTF. This chain joins TRBV11-1 and TRBJ1-2; TRBD1 aligns across 7 bases. The J segment lost 7 bases and the V segment lost 6 bases, leaving 8 bases of the junction unmatched. This CDR3 spans 13 amino acids. Germline-derived CDR1 and CDR2 are SGHAT and FQDESV (reference sequence).

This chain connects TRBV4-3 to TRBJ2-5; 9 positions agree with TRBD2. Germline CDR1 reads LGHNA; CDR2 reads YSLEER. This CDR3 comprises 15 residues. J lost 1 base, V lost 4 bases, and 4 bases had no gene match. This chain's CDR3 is CASSRAGGPQETQYF. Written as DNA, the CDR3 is TGCGCCAGCAGCCGGGCGGGAGGGCCCCAAGAGACCCAGTACTTC.

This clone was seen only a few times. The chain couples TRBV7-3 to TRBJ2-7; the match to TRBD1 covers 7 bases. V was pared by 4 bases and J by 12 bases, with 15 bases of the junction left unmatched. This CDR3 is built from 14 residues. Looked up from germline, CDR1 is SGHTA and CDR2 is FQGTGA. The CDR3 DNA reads TGTGCCAGCAGCTCCCGAGACGACAGGGCTGGACTGTACTTC. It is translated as CASSSRDDRAGLYF.

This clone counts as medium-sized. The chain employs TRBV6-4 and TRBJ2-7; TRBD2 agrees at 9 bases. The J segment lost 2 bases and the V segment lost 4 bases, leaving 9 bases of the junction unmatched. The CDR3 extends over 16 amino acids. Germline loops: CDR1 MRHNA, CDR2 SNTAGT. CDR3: CASSAASGALPYEQYF. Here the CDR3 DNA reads TGTGCCAGCAGTGCGGCTAGCGGGGCTCTACCCTACGAGCAGTACTTC.

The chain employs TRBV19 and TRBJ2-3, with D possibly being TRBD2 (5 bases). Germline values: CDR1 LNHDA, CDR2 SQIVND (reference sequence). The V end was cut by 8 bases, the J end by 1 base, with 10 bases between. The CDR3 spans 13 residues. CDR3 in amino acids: CASATTRTDTQYF. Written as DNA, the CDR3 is TGTGCCAGTGCGACTACCCGCACAGATACGCAGTATTTT.

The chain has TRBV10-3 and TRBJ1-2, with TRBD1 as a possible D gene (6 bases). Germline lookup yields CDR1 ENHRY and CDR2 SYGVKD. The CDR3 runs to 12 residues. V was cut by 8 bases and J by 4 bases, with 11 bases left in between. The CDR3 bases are TGTGCCATCGGGGCAGGGGTCTATGGCTACACCTTC. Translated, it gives CAIGAGVYGYTF.

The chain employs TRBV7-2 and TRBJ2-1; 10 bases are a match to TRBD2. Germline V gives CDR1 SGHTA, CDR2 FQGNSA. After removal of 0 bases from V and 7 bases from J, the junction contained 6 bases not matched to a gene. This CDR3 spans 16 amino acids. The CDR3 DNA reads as TGTGCCAGCAGCTTAGCGCCTAGCGGGGGAGGGAATGAGCAGTTCTTC. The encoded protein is CASSLAPSGGGNEQFF.

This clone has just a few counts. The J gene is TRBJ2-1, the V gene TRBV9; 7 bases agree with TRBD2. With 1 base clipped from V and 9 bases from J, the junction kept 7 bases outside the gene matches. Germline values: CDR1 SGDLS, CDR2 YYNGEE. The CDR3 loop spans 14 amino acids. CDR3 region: CASSVMDLAGEQFF. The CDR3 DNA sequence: TGTGCCAGCAGCGTAATGGACTTAGCGGGTGAGCAGTTCTTC.

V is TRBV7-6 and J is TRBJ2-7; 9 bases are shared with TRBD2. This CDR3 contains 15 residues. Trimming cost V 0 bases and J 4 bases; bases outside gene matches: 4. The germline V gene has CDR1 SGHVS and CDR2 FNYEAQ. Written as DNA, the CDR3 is TGTGCCAGCAGCTTAGCGCGGGAGGGTCGGTACGAGCAGTACTTC. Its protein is CASSLAREGRYEQYF.

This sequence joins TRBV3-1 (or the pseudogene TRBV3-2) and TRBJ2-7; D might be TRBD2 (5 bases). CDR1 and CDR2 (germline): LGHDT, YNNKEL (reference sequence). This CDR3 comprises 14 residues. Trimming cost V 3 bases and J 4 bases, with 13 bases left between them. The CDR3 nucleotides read TGTGCCAGCAGCCAGGACTTAGGACGGTACGAGCAGTACTTC. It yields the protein CASSQDLGRYEQYF.